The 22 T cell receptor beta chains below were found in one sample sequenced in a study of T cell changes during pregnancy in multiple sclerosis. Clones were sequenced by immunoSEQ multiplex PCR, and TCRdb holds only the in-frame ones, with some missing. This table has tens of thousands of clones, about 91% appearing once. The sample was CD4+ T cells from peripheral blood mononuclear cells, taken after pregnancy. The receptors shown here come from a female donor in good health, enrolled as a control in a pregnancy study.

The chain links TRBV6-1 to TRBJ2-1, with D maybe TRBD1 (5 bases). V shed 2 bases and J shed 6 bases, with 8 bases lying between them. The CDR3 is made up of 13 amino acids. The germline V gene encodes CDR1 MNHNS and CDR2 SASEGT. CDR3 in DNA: TGTGCCAGCAGTGAACAGGGTGGCAATGAGCAGTTCTTC. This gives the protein CASSEQGGNEQFF.

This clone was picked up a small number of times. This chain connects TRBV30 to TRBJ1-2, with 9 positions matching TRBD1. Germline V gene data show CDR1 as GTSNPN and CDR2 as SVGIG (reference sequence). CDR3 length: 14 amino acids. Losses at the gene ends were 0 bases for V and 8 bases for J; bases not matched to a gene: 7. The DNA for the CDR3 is TGTGCCTGGAGTGTATGGGGGACAGGGACCGGCTACACCTTC. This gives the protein CAWSVWGTGTGYTF.

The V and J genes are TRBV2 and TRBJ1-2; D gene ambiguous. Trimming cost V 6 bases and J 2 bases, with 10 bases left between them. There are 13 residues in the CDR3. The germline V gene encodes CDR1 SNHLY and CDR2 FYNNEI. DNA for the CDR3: TGTGCCAGCAGGGCTCAACCGAACTATGGCTACACCTTC. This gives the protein CASRAQPNYGYTF.

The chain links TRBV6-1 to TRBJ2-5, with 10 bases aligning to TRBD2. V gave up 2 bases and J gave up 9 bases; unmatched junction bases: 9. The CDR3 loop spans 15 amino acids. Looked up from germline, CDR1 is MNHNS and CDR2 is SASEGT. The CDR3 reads CASSEPISGGLSQYF. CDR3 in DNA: TGTGCCAGCAGTGAACCTATTAGCGGGGGGTTGTCCCAGTACTTC.

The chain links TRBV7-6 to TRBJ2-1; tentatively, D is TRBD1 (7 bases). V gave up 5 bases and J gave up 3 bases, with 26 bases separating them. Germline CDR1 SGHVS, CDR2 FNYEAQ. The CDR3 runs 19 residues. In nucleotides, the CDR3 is TGTGCCAGCAGCCCCGTGTTCAGGGGGGCCCCTGGCCACTACAATGAGCAGTTCTTC. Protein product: CASSPVFRGAPGHYNEQFF.

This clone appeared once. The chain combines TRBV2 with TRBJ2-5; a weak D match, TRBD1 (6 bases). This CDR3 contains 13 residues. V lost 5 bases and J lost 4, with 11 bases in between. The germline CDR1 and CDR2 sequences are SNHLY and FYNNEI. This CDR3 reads CASSHRDRETQYF. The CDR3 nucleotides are TGTGCCAGCAGTCACAGGGACCGAGAGACCCAGTACTTC.

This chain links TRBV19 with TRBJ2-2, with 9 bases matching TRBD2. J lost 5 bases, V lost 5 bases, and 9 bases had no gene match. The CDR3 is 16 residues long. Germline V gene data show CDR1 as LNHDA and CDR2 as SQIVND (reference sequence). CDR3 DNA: TGTGCCAGTAGTTCGGGGGCGGGGGGGAGAACCGGGGAGCTGTTTTTT. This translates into CASSSGAGGRTGELFF. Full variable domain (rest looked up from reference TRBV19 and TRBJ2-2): DGGITQSPKYLFRKEGQNVTLSCEQNLNHDAMYWYRQDPGQGLRLIYYSQIVNDFQKGDIAEGYSVSREKKESFPLTVTSAQKNPTAFYLCASSSGAGGRTGELFFGEGSRLTVL.

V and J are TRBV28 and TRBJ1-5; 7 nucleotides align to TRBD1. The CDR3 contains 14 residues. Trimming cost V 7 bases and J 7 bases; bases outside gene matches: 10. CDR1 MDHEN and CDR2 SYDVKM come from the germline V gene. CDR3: CASTSLDRSQPQHF. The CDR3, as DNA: TGTGCCAGCACTTCCCTGGACAGGTCACAGCCCCAGCATTTT.

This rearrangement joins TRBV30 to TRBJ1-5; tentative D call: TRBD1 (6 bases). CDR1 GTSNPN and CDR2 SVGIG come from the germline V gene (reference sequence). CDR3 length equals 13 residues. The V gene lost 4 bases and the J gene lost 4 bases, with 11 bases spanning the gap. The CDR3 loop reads CAWTNQGNQPQHF. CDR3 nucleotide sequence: TGTGCCTGGACTAATCAGGGGAATCAGCCCCAGCATTTT.

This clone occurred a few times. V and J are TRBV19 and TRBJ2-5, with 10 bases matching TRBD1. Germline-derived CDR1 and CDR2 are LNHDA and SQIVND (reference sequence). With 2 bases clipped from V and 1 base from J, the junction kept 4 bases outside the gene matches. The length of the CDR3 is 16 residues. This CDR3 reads CASSIRRTGGQETQYF. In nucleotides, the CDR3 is TGTGCCAGTAGTATAAGGAGGACAGGGGGCCAAGAGACCCAGTACTTC.

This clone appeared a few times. As DNA, the CDR3 is TGTGCCACAAGGGGGGGGAAGGTCACTGAAGCTTTCTTT. This translates into CATRGGKVTEAFF. The chain links TRBV28 to TRBJ1-1; a possible D gene is TRBD1 (6 bases). V shed 10 bases and J shed 4 bases, with 16 bases lying between them. The CDR3 contains 13 residues. Per the germline V gene, CDR1 is MDHEN and CDR2 is SYDVKM.

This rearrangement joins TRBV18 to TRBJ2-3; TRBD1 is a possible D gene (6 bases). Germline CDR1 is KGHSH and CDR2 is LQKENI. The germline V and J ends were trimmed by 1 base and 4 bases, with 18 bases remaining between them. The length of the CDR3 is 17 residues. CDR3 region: CASSPRPSTGSADTQYF. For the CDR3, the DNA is TGTGCCAGCTCACCACGTCCTAGTACAGGGTCGGCAGATACGCAGTATTTT.

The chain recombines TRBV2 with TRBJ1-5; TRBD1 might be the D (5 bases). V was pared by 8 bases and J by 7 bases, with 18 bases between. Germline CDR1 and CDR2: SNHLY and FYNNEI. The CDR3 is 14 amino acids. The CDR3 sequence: CASLIERGGQPQHF. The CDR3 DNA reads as TGTGCCAGCCTAATAGAAAGGGGTGGACAGCCCCAGCATTTT. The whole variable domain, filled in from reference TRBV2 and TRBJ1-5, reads EPEVTQTPSHQVTQMGQEVILRCVPISNHLYFYWYRQILGQKVEFLVSFYNNEISEKSEIFDDQFSVERPDGSNFTLKIRSTKLEDSAMYFCASLIERGGQPQHFGDGTRLSIL.

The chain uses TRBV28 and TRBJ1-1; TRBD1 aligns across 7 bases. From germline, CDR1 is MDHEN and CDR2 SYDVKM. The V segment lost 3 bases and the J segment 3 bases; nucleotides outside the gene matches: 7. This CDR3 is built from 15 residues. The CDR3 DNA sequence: TGTGCCAGCAGTTTCGGGCCCAGGGGGGACACTGAAGCTTTCTTT. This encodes CASSFGPRGDTEAFF.

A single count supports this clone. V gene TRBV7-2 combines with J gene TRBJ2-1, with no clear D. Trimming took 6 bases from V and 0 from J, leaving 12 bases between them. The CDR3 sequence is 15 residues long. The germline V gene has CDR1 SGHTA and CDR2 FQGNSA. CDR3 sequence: CASRPARNSYNEQFF. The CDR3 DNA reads TGTGCCAGCAGACCAGCGAGAAACTCCTACAATGAGCAGTTCTTC.

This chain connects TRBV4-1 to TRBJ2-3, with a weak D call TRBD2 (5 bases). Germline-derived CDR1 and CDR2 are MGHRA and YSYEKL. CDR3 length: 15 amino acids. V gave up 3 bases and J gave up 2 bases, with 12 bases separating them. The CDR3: CASSQGLAPTDTQYF. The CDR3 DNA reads TGCGCCAGCAGCCAGGGCCTAGCACCCACAGATACGCAGTATTTT.

The CDR3 sequence is CATSRDWWGQRGSHVSYNEQFF. Here the CDR3 DNA reads TGTGCCACCAGCAGAGATTGGTGGGGCCAGCGGGGCTCCCACGTCTCCTACAATGAGCAGTTCTTC. This chain uses TRBV15 with TRBJ2-1, with 7 bases fitting TRBD2. Germline V lookup: CDR1 LNHNV, CDR2 YYDKDF (reference sequence). The CDR3 runs 22 residues. Trimming cost V 0 bases and J 0 bases; bases outside gene matches: 20.

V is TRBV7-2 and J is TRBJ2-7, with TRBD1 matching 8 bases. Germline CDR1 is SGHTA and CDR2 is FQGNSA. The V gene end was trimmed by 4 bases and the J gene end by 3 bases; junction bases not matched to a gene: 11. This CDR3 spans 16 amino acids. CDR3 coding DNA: TGTGCCAGCAGCTCAACCTACAGGGGGATCTTCTACGAGCAGTACTTC. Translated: CASSSTYRGIFYEQYF.

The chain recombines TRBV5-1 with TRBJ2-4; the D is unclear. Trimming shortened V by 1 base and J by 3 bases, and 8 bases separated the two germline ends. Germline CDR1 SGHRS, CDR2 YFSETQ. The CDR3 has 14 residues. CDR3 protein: CASSLQADKNIQYF. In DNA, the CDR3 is TGCGCCAGCAGCTTGCAGGCAGACAAAAACATTCAGTACTTC.

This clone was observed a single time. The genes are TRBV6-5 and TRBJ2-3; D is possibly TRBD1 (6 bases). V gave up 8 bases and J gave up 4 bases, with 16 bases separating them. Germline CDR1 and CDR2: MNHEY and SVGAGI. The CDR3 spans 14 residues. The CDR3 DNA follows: TGTGCCAGCCGCCGGCAGGGGTTAGCAGATACGCAGTATTTT. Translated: CASRRQGLADTQYF.

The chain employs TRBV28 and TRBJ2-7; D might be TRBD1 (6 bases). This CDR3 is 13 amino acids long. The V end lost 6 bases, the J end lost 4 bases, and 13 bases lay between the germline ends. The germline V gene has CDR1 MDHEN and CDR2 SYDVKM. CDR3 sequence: CASRIQGVYEQYF. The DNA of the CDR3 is TGTGCCAGCAGGATACAGGGAGTATACGAGCAGTACTTC.

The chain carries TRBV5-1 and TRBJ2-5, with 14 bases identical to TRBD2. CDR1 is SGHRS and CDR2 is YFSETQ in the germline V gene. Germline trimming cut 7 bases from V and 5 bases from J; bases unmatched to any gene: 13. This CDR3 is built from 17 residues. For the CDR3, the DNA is TGCGCCAGCTTCTCTGGGGGACTAGCGGGGGCCGGGGAGACCCAGTACTTC. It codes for CASFSGGLAGAGETQYF. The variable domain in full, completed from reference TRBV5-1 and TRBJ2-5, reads KAGVTQTPRYLIKTRGQQVTLSCSPISGHRSVSWYQQTPGQGLQFLFEYFSETQRNKGNFPGRFSGRQFSNSRSEMNVSTLELGDSALYLCASFSGGLAGAGETQYFGPGTRLLVL.